This entry lists 14 T cell receptor beta chains sequenced from one sample in a study of CXCR3-negative and CXCR3-positive naive CD8 T cells. TRB cDNA was prepared as libraries by UMI-labeled 5' RACE. TCRdb re-called the 5' RACE reads and shows each CDR3 protein once, DNA omitted. The sample features about 62,000 distinct CDR3 sequences, with more than 4% in its top ten. Sequenced material: naive CXCR3- CD8+ T cells from blood. Sample subset: CD45RO-CCR7+CD27+CD95- naive CD8+ T cells lacking CXCR3 (TNR3-). The receptors stem from a human donor in good health. Some clones in this sample may be carry-over from other donors' samples.

The chain joins TRBV28 to TRBJ1-3; TCRdb's D call of TRBD1 is untestable without DNA. The CDR3 spans 13 residues. Germline assignment: CDR1 MDHEN and CDR2 SYDVKM. Here the CDR3 reads CASSPPGPSAIYF. Based on the CDR3 plus reference TRBV28 and TRBJ1-3, the full variable domain is DVKVTQSSRYLVKRTGEKVFLECVQDMDHENMFWYRQDPGLGLRLIYFSYDVKMKEKGDIPEGYSVSREKKERFSLILESASTNQTSMYLCASSPPGPSAIYFGEGSWLTVV.

The chain recombines TRBV30 with TRBJ1-5; there is no DNA to check the TCRdb D call of TRBD1. The CDR3 has 15 residues. CDR1 and CDR2 from the germline V gene are GTSNPN and SVGIG (reference sequence). The chain's CDR3 is CAWRPRETGLEPQHF.

The rearrangement links TRBV5-1 to TRBJ1-5; lacking DNA, the TRBD1 call made by TCRdb goes unchecked. The CDR3 extends over 15 amino acids. CDR1 and CDR2 from the germline V gene are SGHRS and YFSETQ. The CDR3 here is CASRSGTGGLQPQHF.

The CDR3 is CASSFPGAGEAFF. V gene TRBV5-1 combines with J gene TRBJ1-1; TCRdb's D gene call, TRBD1, goes unchecked for lack of DNA. The CDR3 is 13 amino acids. Germline CDR1 and CDR2: SGHRS and YFSETQ.

The rearrangement uses TRBV7-6 and TRBJ1-5; TCRdb picks TRBD1, but there is no DNA to check that call. This CDR3 comprises 18 residues. Per the germline V gene, CDR1 is SGHVS and CDR2 is FNYEAQ. CDR3 in amino acids: CASSPGTGRIRGNQPQHF.

CDR3 in amino acids: CASSAFPAGRAYEQYF. The chain links TRBV4-1 to TRBJ2-7; checking the TCRdb D call of TRBD1 is not possible without DNA. Germline V CDR1 and CDR2: MGHRA, YSYEKL. The CDR3 spans 16 residues.

The rearrangement uses TRBV6-5 and TRBJ2-1; the TRBD2 assignment by TCRdb is unverifiable without DNA. CDR1 and CDR2 from the germline V gene are MNHEY and SVGAGI. The CDR3 consists of 12 residues. CDR3: CASRAGYNEQFF.

The chain carries TRBV6-4 and TRBJ2-3; TCRdb picks TRBD1, but there is no DNA to check that call. The germline CDR1 and CDR2 sequences are MRHNA and SNTAGT. The CDR3 contains 13 residues. This CDR3 reads CASSGDGTDTQYF.

The chain joins TRBV29-1 to TRBJ2-7; the TCRdb D gene call, TRBD1, has no DNA to confirm it. Germline-derived CDR1 and CDR2 are SQVTM and ANQGSEA. The CDR3 spans 14 residues. CDR3 protein: CSVAPGQYSYEQYF.

This sequence joins TRBV7-9 and TRBJ2-1; TCRdb picks TRBD2, but there is no DNA to check that call. Germline V gene lookup returns CDR1 SEHNR and CDR2 FQNEAQ (reference sequence). CDR3 size: 17 residues. The CDR3 sequence is CASSTIESGGLQDEQFF.

V gene TRBV7-6 combines with J gene TRBJ2-7. Germline V gene lookup returns CDR1 SGHVS and CDR2 FNYEAQ. The CDR3 runs 13 residues. This CDR3 is CASSLSGLYEQYF.

The chain couples TRBV3-1 to TRBJ1-3. The length of the CDR3 is 13 residues. The germline gives CDR1 LGHDT, CDR2 YNNKEL (reference sequence). The CDR3 spells CASKTISGNTIYF. The whole variable domain, remainder taken from reference TRBV3-1 and TRBJ1-3, is DTAVSQTPKYLVTQMGNDKSIKCEQNLGHDTMYWYKQDSKKFLKIMFSYNNKELIINETVPNRFSPKSPDKAHLNLHINSLELGDSAVYFCASKTISGNTIYFGEGSWLTVV.

The chain has TRBV14 and TRBJ2-3; as DNA is missing, the TRBD1 call by TCRdb cannot be tested. From germline, CDR1 is SGHDN and CDR2 FVKESK. The CDR3 sequence is 13 residues long. CDR3 sequence: CASDRDGSDTQYF.

The rearrangement joins TRBV29-1 to TRBJ2-7; no DNA is available, so the TRBD1 call from TCRdb remains unchecked. The CDR3 contains 13 residues. Germline V gene lookup returns CDR1 SQVTM and CDR2 ANQGSEA. The CDR3 here is CSVEEPGVYEQYF.